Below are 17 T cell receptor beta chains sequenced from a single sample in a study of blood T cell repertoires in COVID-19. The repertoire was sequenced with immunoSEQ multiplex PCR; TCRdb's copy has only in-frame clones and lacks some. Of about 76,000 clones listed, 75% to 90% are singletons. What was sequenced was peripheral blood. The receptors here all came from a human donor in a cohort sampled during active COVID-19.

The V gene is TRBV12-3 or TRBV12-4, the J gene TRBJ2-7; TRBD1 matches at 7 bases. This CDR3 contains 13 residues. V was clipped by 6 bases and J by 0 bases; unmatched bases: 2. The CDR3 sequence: CASSRDSSYEQYF. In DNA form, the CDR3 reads TGTGCCAGCAGCCGGGACAGCTCCTACGAGCAGTACTTC.

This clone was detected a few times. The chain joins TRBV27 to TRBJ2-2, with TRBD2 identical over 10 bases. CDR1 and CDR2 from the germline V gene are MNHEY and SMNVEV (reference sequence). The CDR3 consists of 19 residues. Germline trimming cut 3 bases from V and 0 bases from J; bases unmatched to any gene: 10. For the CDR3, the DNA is TGTGCCAGCAGTTTCCTCGGGCTAGCGGGAGCCCCGAACACCGGGGAGCTGTTTTTT. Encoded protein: CASSFLGLAGAPNTGELFF.

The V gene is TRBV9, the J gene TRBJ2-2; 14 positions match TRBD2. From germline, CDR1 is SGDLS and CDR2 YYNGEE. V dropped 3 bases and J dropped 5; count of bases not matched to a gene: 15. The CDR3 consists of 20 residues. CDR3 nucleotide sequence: TGTGCCAGCAGCGATAACCATGGGACTAGCGGGAGCTCTTTAACCGGGGAGCTGTTTTTT. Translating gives CASSDNHGTSGSSLTGELFF. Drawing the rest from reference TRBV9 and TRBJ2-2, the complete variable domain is DSGVTQTPKHLITATGQRVTLRCSPRSGDLSVYWYQQSLDQGLQFLIQYYNGEERAKGNILERFSAQQFPDLHSELNLSSLELGDSALYFCASSDNHGTSGSSLTGELFFGEGSRLTVL.

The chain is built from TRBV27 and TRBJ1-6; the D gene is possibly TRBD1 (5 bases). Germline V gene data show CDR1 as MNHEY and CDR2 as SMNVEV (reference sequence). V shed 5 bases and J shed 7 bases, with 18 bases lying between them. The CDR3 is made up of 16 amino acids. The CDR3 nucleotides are TGTGCCAGCAGTCCTCGCCCGGGGGATCGGAATTCACCCCTCCACTTT. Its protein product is CASSPRPGDRNSPLHF.

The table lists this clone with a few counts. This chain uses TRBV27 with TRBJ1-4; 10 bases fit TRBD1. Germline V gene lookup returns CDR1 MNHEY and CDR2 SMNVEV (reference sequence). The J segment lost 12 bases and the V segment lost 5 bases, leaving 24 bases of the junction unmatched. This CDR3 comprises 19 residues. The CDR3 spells CASSPGQGLNRGRKEELFF. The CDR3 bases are TGTGCCAGCAGTCCGGGACAGGGGCTTAACCGCGGGAGAAAAGAGGAACTGTTTTTT.

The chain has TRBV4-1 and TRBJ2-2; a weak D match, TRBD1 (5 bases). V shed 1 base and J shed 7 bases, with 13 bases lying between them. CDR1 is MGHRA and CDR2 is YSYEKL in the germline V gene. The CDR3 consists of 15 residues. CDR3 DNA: TGCGCCAGCAGCCAAGTATGGTCAGGGATCGGGGAGCTGTTTTTT. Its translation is CASSQVWSGIGELFF.

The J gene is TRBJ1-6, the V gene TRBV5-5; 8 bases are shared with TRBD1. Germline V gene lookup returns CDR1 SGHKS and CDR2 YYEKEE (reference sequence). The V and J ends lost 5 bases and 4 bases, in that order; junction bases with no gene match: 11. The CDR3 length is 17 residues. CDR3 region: CASSRGQEKGYNSPLHF. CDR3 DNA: TGTGCCAGCAGTCGGGGACAGGAGAAAGGTTATAATTCACCCCTCCACTTT. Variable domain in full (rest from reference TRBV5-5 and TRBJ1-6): DAGVTQSPTHLIKTRGQQVTLRCSPISGHKSVSWYQQVLGQGPQFIFQYYEKEERGRGNFPDRFSARQFPNYSSELNVNALLLGDSALYLCASSRGQEKGYNSPLHFGNGTRLTVT.

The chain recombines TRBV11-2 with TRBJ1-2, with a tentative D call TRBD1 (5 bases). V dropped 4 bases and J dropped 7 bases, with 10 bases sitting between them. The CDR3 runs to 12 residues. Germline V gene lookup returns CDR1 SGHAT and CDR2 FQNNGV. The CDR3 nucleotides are TGTGCCAGCAGCTCGACAGTCTTTGGCTACACCTTC. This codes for CASSSTVFGYTF. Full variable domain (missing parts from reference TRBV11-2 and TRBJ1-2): EAGVAQSPRYKIIEKRQSVAFWCNPISGHATLYWYQQILGQGPKLLIQFQNNGVVDDSQLPKDRFSAERLKGVDSTLKIQPAKLEDSAVYLCASSSTVFGYTFGSGTRLTVV.

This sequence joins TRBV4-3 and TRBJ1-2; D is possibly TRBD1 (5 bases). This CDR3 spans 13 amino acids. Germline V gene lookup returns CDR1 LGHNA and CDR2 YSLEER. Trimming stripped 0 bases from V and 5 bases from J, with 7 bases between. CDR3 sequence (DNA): TGCGCCAGCAGCCAAGATGGGACTTATGGCTACACCTTC. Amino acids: CASSQDGTYGYTF.

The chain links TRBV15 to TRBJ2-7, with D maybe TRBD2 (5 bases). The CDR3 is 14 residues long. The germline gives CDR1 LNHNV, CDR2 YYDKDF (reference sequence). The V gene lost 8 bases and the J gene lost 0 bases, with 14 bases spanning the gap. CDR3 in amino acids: CATRGTHVSYEQYF. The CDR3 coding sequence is TGTGCCACCCGGGGTACCCACGTCTCCTACGAGCAGTACTTC.

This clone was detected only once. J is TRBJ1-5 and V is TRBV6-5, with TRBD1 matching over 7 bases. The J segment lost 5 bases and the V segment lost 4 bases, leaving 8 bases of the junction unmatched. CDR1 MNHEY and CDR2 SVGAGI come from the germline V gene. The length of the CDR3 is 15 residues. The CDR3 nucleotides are TGTGCCAGCAGTTCCGGACAGGAGGGGGATCAGCCCCAGCATTTT. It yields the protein CASSSGQEGDQPQHF.

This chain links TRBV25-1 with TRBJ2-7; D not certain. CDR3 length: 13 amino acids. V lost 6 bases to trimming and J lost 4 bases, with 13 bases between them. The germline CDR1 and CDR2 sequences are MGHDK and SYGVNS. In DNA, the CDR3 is TGTGCCAGCAGATCGACAAGTCGTTACGAGCAGTACTTC. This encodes CASRSTSRYEQYF.

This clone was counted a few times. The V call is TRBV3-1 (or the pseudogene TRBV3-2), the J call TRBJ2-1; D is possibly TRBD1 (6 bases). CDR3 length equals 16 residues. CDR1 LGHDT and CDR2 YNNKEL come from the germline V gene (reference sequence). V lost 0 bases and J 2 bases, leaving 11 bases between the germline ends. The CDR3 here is CASSQDQGTPYNEQFF. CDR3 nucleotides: TGTGCCAGCAGCCAAGATCAAGGGACACCCTACAATGAGCAGTTCTTC.

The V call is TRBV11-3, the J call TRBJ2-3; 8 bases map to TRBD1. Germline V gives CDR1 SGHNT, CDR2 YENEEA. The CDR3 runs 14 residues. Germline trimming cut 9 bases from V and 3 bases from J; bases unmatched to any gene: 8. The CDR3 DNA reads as TGTGCCAGTGCTCAGGGACAGGATACAGATACGCAGTATTTT. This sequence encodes CASAQGQDTDTQYF.

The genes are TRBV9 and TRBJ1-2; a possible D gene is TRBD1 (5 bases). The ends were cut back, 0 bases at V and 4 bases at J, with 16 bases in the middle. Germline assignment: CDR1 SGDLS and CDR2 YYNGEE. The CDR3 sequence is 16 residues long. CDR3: CASSVDGGRGSYGYTF. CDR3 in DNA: TGTGCCAGCAGCGTAGACGGGGGTCGAGGGTCCTATGGCTACACCTTC.

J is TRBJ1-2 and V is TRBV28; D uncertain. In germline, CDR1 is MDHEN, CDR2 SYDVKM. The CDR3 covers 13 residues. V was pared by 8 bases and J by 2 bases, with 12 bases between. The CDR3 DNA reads TGTGCCAGCGGGCGAGACACCAACTATGGCTACACCTTC. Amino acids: CASGRDTNYGYTF.

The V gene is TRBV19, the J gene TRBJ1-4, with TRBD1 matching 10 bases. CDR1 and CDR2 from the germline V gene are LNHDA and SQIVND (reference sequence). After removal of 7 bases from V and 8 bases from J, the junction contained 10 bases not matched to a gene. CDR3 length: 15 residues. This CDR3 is CASTGPGQGKEKLFF. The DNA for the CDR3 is TGTGCCAGTACCGGACCGGGACAGGGGAAAGAAAAACTGTTTTTT.